The clone carrying this TCR beta chain was seen at least ten times. Germline V lookup: CDR1 SGHVS, CDR2 FQNEAQ. V was pared by 2 bases and J by 3 bases, with 14 bases between. This CDR3 contains 16 residues. The data are from a study of CD8+CD57+ T cells in acquired aplastic anemia. Only patients with CD8+CD57+ cell expansion on flow cytometry were chosen for sequencing. No patient had been given any therapy when blood was sampled. Genomic DNA acted as the template from which TCR beta VDJ combination and CDR3 sequence profiling were carried out. TCRdb re-analysed the reads in MiXCR, keeping a single row per CDR3 protein. Found here are 95,000 to 150,000 distinct CDR3 sequences, about 40% of them singletons; the top ten hold around 2.7%.

The clonotype originates from a human donor with aplastic anemia. The sequencing sample was made of sorted CD4+, CD8+, or CD8+CD57+ T cells (not recorded which) from PBMCs. This rearrangement joins TRBV7-8 to TRBJ1-5, with D possibly matching TRBD1 (5 bases). The CDR3 nucleotides read TGTGCCAGCAGCTTAAAGGGACTCAAGAACAATCAGCCCCAGCATTTT. Its translation: CASSLKGLKNNQPQHF.